This TCR beta chain was sequenced in a study of T cell repertoires in cytomegalovirus infection. V lost 0 bases and J lost 4, with 22 bases in between. The V gene's germline CDR1 is SGHRS and CDR2 YFSETQ. The CDR3 length is 18 residues. In TCRdb, the reads were re-called with MiXCR into one record per CDR3 protein. The table records about 900,000 distinct CDR3 sequences, roughly 31% of them present only once. General study findings and limits: Within the response measured ex vivo, HLA-C-restricted CMV-specific TCR beta clonotypes were dominant.

In the case of this clonotype: Its antigen remains unidentified.

This sequence was found in a human donor in good health (CMV status not recorded). Some clones in this sample may be carry-over from other donors' samples. The chain employs TRBV5-1 and TRBJ1-2, with D uncertain. This sample comprised cultured CD8+ T cells from PBMCs, obtained from culture after CMV antigen stimulation. The CDR3 region is CASSLGVGLTTDIYGYTF. DNA of the CDR3: TGCGCCAGCAGCTTGGGAGTGGGCCTCACCACCGATATCTATGGCTACACCTTC.